Listed below are T cell receptor beta chains from one sample, sequenced in a study of T-cell reconstitution after alpha-beta-depleted transplantation in children. TCRdb used MiXCR to reprocess the PCR reads, holding one entry per CDR3 protein. The sample shows around 700,000 distinct CDR3 sequences, around 13% of them seen only once. The sample was PBMCs, taken before TCRalphabeta/CD19-depleted stem cell transplant. These receptors all come from a girl aged 2 to 10 with congenital amegakaryocytic thrombocytopenia, due to receive a stem cell transplant. Both conserved end residues are part of each CDR3. The order of the fields is V gene, clone size, CDR3 protein. Some rows mark clone size as missing; the rest say once, few, many or name a class of expanded clone.

TRBV5-1	many	CASSDIENPYEQYF
TRBV6-5	few	CASSYPGTSSPEQFF
TRBV29-1	few	CSVGTGFNTGELFF
TRBV7-9	NA	CASSVQGWAGANVLTF
TRBV11-1	few	CASSSRVGLAGSASYNEQFF
TRBV4-1	few	CASSQEEALGFHEQFF
TRBV5-1	few	CASGMPGQGTEAFF
TRBV12-3/TRBV12-4	many	CASSLELGGTDTQYF
TRBV5-1	NA	CASSLEWGTGSPGELFF
TRBV19	NA	CDRTGTESYEQYF
TRBV5-1	many	CASSTGQYNEQFF
TRBV20-1	few	CSARVGAGAYEQYF
TRBV5-1	few	CASSLAGYEKLFF
TRBV5-1	NA	CASSTTSGRVGSRETQYF
TRBV7-9	many	CASRLAGGETQYF
TRBV12-3/TRBV12-4	many	CASSLGASIEQFF
TRBV10-3	few	CAISGPGSQETQYF
TRBV30	NA	CAWILSANTGELFF
TRBV20-1	NA	CSATIQRAMNTEAFF
TRBV5-6	many	CASSSDRPETQYF
TRBV2	NA	CASSPKTSPLYYEQYF
TRBV12-3/TRBV12-4	many	CASSRGAQDEQFF
TRBV5-6	NA	CASSLAVGWLADYNEQFF
TRBV7-3	NA	CASSLIVSAGPGEQFF
TRBV20-1	NA	CSASSIWDTEAFF
TRBV5-1	NA	CSSKRDAGLAENTGELFF
TRBV5-1	few	CASSLTDSNTGELFF
TRBV7-9	few	CASSYGRVSYNSPLHF
TRBV20-1	many	CSARGQEQEETQYF
TRBV28	many	CASSPPLVRNTEAFF
TRBV20-1	few	CSATRRGAEWNEKLFF
TRBV20-1	few	CSATAGLVREERYF
TRBV5-1	few	CASSTGLSSGNTIYF
TRBV5-1	few	CASSPSQGYNEQFF
TRBV5-1	many	CASSYAGQGTSPLHF
TRBV27	few	CASSLVTSGRYYEQYF
TRBV5-1	NA	CASSLIATSDGELFF
TRBV12-3/TRBV12-4	many	CASAEPQENTEAFF
TRBV12-3/TRBV12-4	NA	CASRKSSGRRREQFF
TRBV5-1	NA	CASSPTTETLAGSTDTQYF
TRBV5-4	NA	CASSQKAGSGGTDTQYF
TRBV29-1	few	CSVGFKGEAFF